These 22 T cell receptor beta chains came from one sample sequenced in a study of blood T cell repertoires in COVID-19. Sequencing was performed with immunoSEQ multiplex PCR; in TCRdb, only in-frame clones are kept and a portion is missing. The sample records 200,000 to 250,000 clones, around 89% being singletons. Sequencing input: peripheral blood. The receptor source for this set is a middle-aged woman with acute or convalescent COVID-19.

V is TRBV6-5 and J is TRBJ1-1; weak D call: TRBD1 (5 bases). V lost 7 bases to trimming and J lost 4 bases, with 10 bases between them. This CDR3 region has 12 residues. Germline V gives CDR1 MNHEY, CDR2 SVGAGI. The CDR3 loop reads CASTREGTEAFF. The DNA of the CDR3 is TGTGCCAGCACCAGGGAGGGCACTGAAGCTTTCTTT.

The genes are TRBV2 and TRBJ2-4; 7 nucleotides align to TRBD1. CDR1 and CDR2 (germline): SNHLY, FYNNEI. CDR3 size: 13 residues. V lost 5 bases to trimming and J lost 6 bases; unmatched junction nucleotides: 4. The CDR3: CASSPTGTNIQYF. The CDR3 nucleotides are TGTGCCAGCAGTCCGACAGGGACAAACATTCAGTACTTC.

The chain recombines TRBV11-2 with TRBJ1-1; 7 bases are a match to TRBD1. CDR3 length equals 15 residues. The V gene end was trimmed by 2 bases and the J gene end by 2 bases; junction bases not matched to a gene: 5. Germline lookup yields CDR1 SGHAT and CDR2 FQNNGV. In DNA form, the CDR3 reads TGTGCCAGCAGCTTAAGGGGGACAGCAAACACTGAAGCTTTCTTT. Amino acids: CASSLRGTANTEAFF.

The chain uses TRBV5-4 and TRBJ2-5; D not certain. With 2 bases removed from V and 5 bases from J, the gap between germline ends came to 10 bases. The CDR3 is 13 amino acids. The germline gives CDR1 SGHNT, CDR2 YYREEE (reference sequence). The CDR3 here is CASSLVAGETQYF. The CDR3 DNA is TGTGCCAGCAGCTTAGTAGCTGGGGAGACCCAGTACTTC.

The rearrangement uses TRBV4-1 and TRBJ1-3, with D unresolved. CDR1 is MGHRA and CDR2 is YSYEKL in the germline V gene. The V end was cut by 1 base, the J end by 0 bases, with 7 bases between. The CDR3 spans 15 residues. CDR3 protein: CASSQAVYSGNTIYF. The CDR3, as DNA: TGCGCCAGCAGCCAAGCAGTGTACTCTGGAAACACCATATATTTT.

The rearrangement links TRBV30 to TRBJ2-7, with TRBD1 matching over 8 bases. The CDR3 contains 13 residues. CDR1 and CDR2 from the germline V gene are GTSNPN and SVGIG (reference sequence). V was clipped by 0 bases and J by 3 bases; unmatched bases: 1. The CDR3 DNA reads as TGTGCCTGGAGTGTACAGGGGGGCTACGAGCAGTACGTC. It specifies CAWSVQGGYEQYV.

This clone showed up just a few times. This sequence joins TRBV5-1 and TRBJ1-6, with D hard to call. The germline CDR1 and CDR2 sequences are SGHRS and YFSETQ. Deletions cut 5 bases from V and 1 base from J, with 10 bases between. The CDR3 runs 15 residues. The CDR3 region is CASRTEGSYNSPLHF. Written as DNA, the CDR3 is TGCGCCAGCAGGACTGAGGGTTCCTATAATTCACCCCTCCACTTT.

The chain combines TRBV9 with TRBJ2-1, with D maybe TRBD1 (6 bases). Germline assignment: CDR1 SGDLS and CDR2 YYNGEE. The CDR3 is 15 amino acids. Trimming removed 0 bases from V and 7 bases from J, with 14 bases in between. For the CDR3, the DNA is TGTGCCAGCAGCGTAGGGGGGCTGCCGGTGAATGAGCAGTTCTTC. Protein: CASSVGGLPVNEQFF.

Concerning this clone itself: Other DNA sequences from this sample encode an identical CDR3 as well. This rearrangement joins TRBV5-1 to TRBJ1-1, with 8 nucleotides matching TRBD1. From germline, CDR1 is SGHRS and CDR2 YFSETQ. V shed 4 bases and J 1 base; nucleotides not matched to a gene: 3. The CDR3 totals 14 residues. CDR3 residues: CASSTGQGNTEAFF. CDR3 coding DNA: TGCGCCAGCAGCACCGGACAGGGGAACACTGAAGCTTTCTTT.

The chain carries TRBV9 and TRBJ2-6; D is possibly TRBD1 (6 bases). V lost 4 bases, J lost 4 bases, and 12 bases lay in between. Per the germline V gene, CDR1 is SGDLS and CDR2 is YYNGEE. The CDR3 is 15 amino acids. CDR3 protein: CASSSRGLGANVLTF. The CDR3 nucleotides read TGTGCCAGCAGCTCTAGGGGGTTAGGGGCCAACGTCCTGACTTTC.

The rearrangement uses TRBV25-1 and TRBJ2-2; D is perhaps TRBD2 (6 bases). Germline assignment: CDR1 MGHDK and CDR2 SYGVNS. CDR3 length: 14 residues. V shed 4 bases and J shed 3 bases, with 9 bases lying between them. The CDR3 nucleotides are TGTGCCAGCAGTGGAGGAGGGGACACCGGGGAGCTGTTTTTT. Its protein product is CASSGGGDTGELFF. Drawing the rest from reference TRBV25-1 and TRBJ2-2, the complete variable domain is EADIYQTPRYLVIGTGKKITLECSQTMGHDKMYWYQQDPGMELHLIHYSYGVNSTEKGDLSSESTVSRIRTEHFPLTLESARPSHTSQYLCASSGGGDTGELFFGEGSRLTVL.

The CDR3 reads CASSFGGYADTQYF. DNA for the CDR3: TGCGCCAGCAGCTTCGGGGGTTACGCGGATACGCAGTATTTT. The V gene is TRBV5-1, the J gene TRBJ2-3; possible D gene TRBD2, 6 bases. The CDR3 runs 14 residues. V was clipped by 2 bases and J by 6 bases, with 13 bases between them. The germline V gene encodes CDR1 SGHRS and CDR2 YFSETQ.

This rearrangement joins TRBV10-1 to TRBJ1-1; TRBD1 matches 8 bases. The trim removed 6 bases at V and 5 bases at J, leaving 11 bases unmatched. Per germline, CDR1 WNHNN and CDR2 SYGVQD (reference sequence). This CDR3 region has 15 residues. As DNA, the CDR3 is TGCGCCAGCAGCAAAAGCGCGGACAGGGCTACTGAAGCTTTCTTT. Encoded protein: CASSKSADRATEAFF.

This clone was seen only a few times. This chain links TRBV18 with TRBJ1-5; 11 nucleotides agree with TRBD1. V was clipped by 3 bases and J by 6 bases; unmatched bases: 7. Germline loops: CDR1 KGHSH, CDR2 LQKENI. The CDR3 extends over 16 amino acids. The CDR3 loop is CASSPGQGALFQPQHF. In DNA form, the CDR3 reads TGTGCCAGCTCACCCGGACAGGGGGCATTATTTCAGCCCCAGCATTTT.

This clone was observed a single time. This chain joins TRBV6-5 and TRBJ2-7; 7 nucleotides line up with TRBD1. This CDR3 comprises 11 residues. Germline CDR1 reads MNHEY; CDR2 reads SVGAGI. With V trimmed by 10 bases and J by 6 bases, 6 bases remained unmatched. This CDR3 is CANGNRGEQYV. Here the CDR3 DNA reads TGTGCCAACGGAAACAGGGGCGAGCAGTACGTC.

CDR3 nucleotides: TGTGCCAGCAGCCCCCCAGGAGCGGGGCAAGAGACCCAGTACTTC. This sequence encodes CASSPPGAGQETQYF. The chain uses TRBV5-4 and TRBJ2-5; 7 bases map to TRBD2. J gave up 2 bases and V 4 bases, and 8 bases lay outside the gene matches. The germline V gene has CDR1 SGHNT and CDR2 YYREEE (reference sequence). This CDR3 region has 15 residues.

The chain links TRBV2 to TRBJ2-1; 10 positions agree with TRBD2. CDR1 SNHLY and CDR2 FYNNEI come from the germline V gene. This CDR3 region has 15 residues. With V trimmed by 4 bases and J by 8 bases, 8 bases remained unmatched. The CDR3 is CASSAQAGGLDEQFF. For the CDR3, the DNA is TGTGCCAGCAGTGCCCAAGCGGGGGGGCTCGATGAGCAGTTCTTC.

The chain recombines TRBV5-6 with TRBJ1-6; maybe TRBD1 (5 bases). The CDR3 loop spans 16 amino acids. Germline CDR1 is SGHDT and CDR2 is YYEEEE. Trimming stripped 4 bases from V and 7 bases from J, with 18 bases between. This chain's CDR3 is CASSTRRVWGNSPLHF. As DNA, the CDR3 is TGTGCCAGCAGCACACGCAGGGTATGGGGCAATTCACCCCTCCACTTT.

V gene TRBV5-4 combines with J gene TRBJ2-3; 11 bases fit TRBD2. The trim removed 9 bases at V and 0 bases at J, leaving 15 bases unmatched. The CDR3 contains 18 residues. In germline, CDR1 is SGHNT, CDR2 YYREEE (reference sequence). As DNA, the CDR3 is TGTGCCACCATTGGGGGGCTAGCGGGGGGACCTAGCACAGATACGCAGTATTTT. It is translated as CATIGGLAGGPSTDTQYF.

V is TRBV11-2 and J is TRBJ1-1; D is ambiguous. The V gene's germline CDR1 is SGHAT and CDR2 FQNNGV. The CDR3 spans 13 residues. Trimming removed 3 bases from V and 6 bases from J, with 11 bases in between. CDR3 sequence reads: CASSLSSNSEAFF. In DNA form, the CDR3 reads TGTGCCAGCAGCTTGAGCTCCAACTCTGAAGCTTTCTTT.

The CDR3 here is CASSQGRGQGQVAYGYTF. The CDR3 nucleotides read TGCGCCAGCAGCCAAGGGAGGGGACAGGGCCAGGTTGCATATGGCTACACCTTC. The chain is built from TRBV4-1 and TRBJ1-2; TRBD1 agrees at 9 bases. The CDR3 has 18 residues. Germline V gene lookup returns CDR1 MGHRA and CDR2 YSYEKL. V trimming: 1 base; J trimming: 5 bases; junction bases outside the gene matches: 14.

The rearrangement joins TRBV6-4 to TRBJ1-6; 12 bases are shared with TRBD1. Germline V CDR1 and CDR2: MRHNA, SNTAGT. This CDR3 is 14 amino acids long. With V trimmed by 2 bases and J by 10 bases, 0 bases remained unmatched. CDR3 region: CASSDGTGGSPLHF. The CDR3 bases are TGTGCCAGCAGTGACGGGACAGGGGGCTCACCCCTCCACTTT.